What follows are 22 T cell receptor beta chains derived from one specimen sequenced in a study of T cell repertoires in cytomegalovirus infection. No antigen has been assigned to these receptors. TCRdb reprocessed the reads with MiXCR, giving one entry per CDR3 protein. Here the sample spans approximately 81,000 distinct CDR3 sequences, about 24% being singletons. The specimen comprised CD8+ T cells from cultured PBMCs, sampled from culture after CMV antigen stimulation. These receptors all come from a human donor in good health (CMV status not recorded). Some clones in this sample may be carry-over from other donors' samples.

At least ten counts were recorded for this clonotype. CDR3 in DNA: TGTGCCAGCAGCCCTACGGGACAAATTGGGGGGACTGAAGCTTTCTTT. Its translation: CASSPTGQIGGTEAFF. This rearrangement joins TRBV7-9 to TRBJ1-1; D is possibly TRBD1 (6 bases). The ends were cut back, 5 bases at V and 5 bases at J, with 21 bases in the middle. The germline gives CDR1 SEHNR, CDR2 FQNEAQ (reference sequence). The CDR3 covers 16 residues.

With regard to this clonotype: A much larger clone is a single base away; this may be a read error. The rearrangement joins TRBV7-2 to TRBJ1-6; the match to TRBD1 covers 7 bases. The junction had 11 bases not matched to a gene; V was cut back by 6 bases and J by 9 bases. Germline loops: CDR1 SGHTA, CDR2 FQGNSA. The CDR3 consists of 15 residues. CDR3 residues: CASRRKGGGLSPLHF. Here the CDR3 DNA reads TGTGCCAGCAGACGAAAAGGAGGGGGCCTTTCACCCCTCCACTTT.

This clonotype was recorded at least ten times. The chain combines TRBV7-9 with TRBJ2-5; D might be TRBD1 (5 bases). Trimming took off 1 base at V and 1 base at J, with 7 bases between the two ends. Germline V lookup: CDR1 SEHNR, CDR2 FQNEAQ (reference sequence). The CDR3 sequence is 14 residues long. The CDR3 DNA sequence: TGTGCCAGCAGCTTAGTAGGGGCCCAAGAGACCCAGTACTTC. This gives the protein CASSLVGAQETQYF.

This clonotype has a handful of counts. The chain joins TRBV3-1 to TRBJ2-7, with 8 bases identical to TRBD2. Germline CDR1 LGHDT, CDR2 YNNKEL (reference sequence). V lost 3 bases and J lost 4; bases outside the gene matches: 11. There are 16 residues in the CDR3. CDR3 sequence (DNA): TGTGCCAGCAGCCACTTTAGCGGGGACAACTCTTACGAGCAGTACTTC. This translates into CASSHFSGDNSYEQYF.

CDR3 amino acids: CASSREARGSGELFF. As DNA, the CDR3 is TGCGCCAGCAGCCGCGAGGCTAGGGGTTCCGGGGAGCTGTTTTTT. The chain recombines TRBV4-1 with TRBJ2-2, with D perhaps TRBD1 (5 bases). The V gene's germline CDR1 is MGHRA and CDR2 YSYEKL. The CDR3 runs 15 residues. Trimming removed 4 bases at V and 6 bases at J, with 15 bases between.

This chain links TRBV5-4 with TRBJ1-6; possible D gene TRBD1, 6 bases. CDR3 length: 16 amino acids. V dropped 4 bases and J dropped 10 bases, with 21 bases sitting between them. Per the germline V gene, CDR1 is SGHNT and CDR2 is YYREEE (reference sequence). Written as DNA, the CDR3 is TGTGCCAGCAGCCCCTCGGTAGGGCAGGGACAATCACCCCTCCACTTT. It specifies CASSPSVGQGQSPLHF.

This clonotype came up many times. This chain links TRBV4-3 with TRBJ1-6; no reliable D call. The germline V gene has CDR1 LGHNA and CDR2 YSLEER. The ends were cut back, 0 bases at V and 9 bases at J, with 12 bases in the middle. There are 15 residues in the CDR3. The CDR3 reads CASSQDRGGLSPLHF. The DNA of the CDR3 is TGCGCCAGCAGCCAAGATCGAGGAGGGCTTTCACCCCTCCACTTT.

This clonotype has a handful of counts. The rearrangement uses TRBV6-1 and TRBJ1-3; a weak D match, TRBD1 (5 bases). This CDR3 region has 15 residues. Germline V gives CDR1 MNHNS, CDR2 SASEGT. V lost 6 bases, J lost 0 bases, and 12 bases lay in between. CDR3 in DNA: TGTGCCAGCAGAAGGGACGGAAGCTCTGGAAACACCATATATTTT. It yields the protein CASRRDGSSGNTIYF.

The J gene is TRBJ1-2, the V gene TRBV4-1, with TRBD1 matching over 7 bases. V trimming: 5 bases; J trimming: 4 bases; junction bases outside the gene matches: 10. The CDR3 is made up of 15 amino acids. The germline V gene has CDR1 MGHRA and CDR2 YSYEKL. For the CDR3, the DNA is TGCGCCAGCAGCGACCTTACAGGGGTTGGCTATGGCTACACCTTC. It codes for CASSDLTGVGYGYTF.

This clonotype was seen at least ten times. The V call is TRBV6-5, the J call TRBJ2-3; TRBD2 matches at 13 bases. From germline, CDR1 is MNHEY and CDR2 SVGAGI. The V and J ends lost 6 bases and 4 bases, in that order; junction bases with no gene match: 4. The CDR3 sequence is 15 residues long. Written as DNA, the CDR3 is TGTGCCAGCAGAATACTAGCGGGAGGGCCAGATACGCAGTATTTT. Its translation is CASRILAGGPDTQYF.

The chain uses TRBV19 and TRBJ1-3; maybe TRBD1 (5 bases). The CDR3 consists of 13 residues. V lost 2 bases and J 15 bases, leaving 17 bases between the germline ends. Germline-derived CDR1 and CDR2 are LNHDA and SQIVND (reference sequence). The CDR3 sequence is CASSIRSRDAKYF. The CDR3 DNA reads as TGTGCCAGTAGTATACGTAGTCGGGACGCCAAATATTTT.

This clonotype has a handful of counts. The DNA of the CDR3 is TGTGCCAGCACCAAAGACAGGGCCCCACACCGAGAGACCCAGTACTTC. Translated, it gives CASTKDRAPHRETQYF. This chain connects TRBV28 to TRBJ2-5; 7 bases map to TRBD1. The V gene's germline CDR1 is MDHEN and CDR2 SYDVKM. There are 16 residues in the CDR3. V lost 7 bases and J lost 4; bases outside the gene matches: 15. The variable domain in full, with the rest retrieved from reference TRBV28 and TRBJ2-5, is DVKVTQSSRYLVKRTGEKVFLECVQDMDHENMFWYRQDPGLGLRLIYFSYDVKMKEKGDIPEGYSVSREKKERFSLILESASTNQTSMYLCASTKDRAPHRETQYFGPGTRLLVL.

This clonotype showed up just a few times. As DNA, the CDR3 is TGTGCCAGCAGCTACGGGGGGCGCGGAACCGGGGAGCTGTTTTTT. It is translated as CASSYGGRGTGELFF. This rearrangement joins TRBV7-3 to TRBJ2-2; possibly TRBD2 for D (7 bases). In germline, CDR1 is SGHTA, CDR2 FQGTGA. This CDR3 comprises 15 residues. Trimming shortened V by 4 bases and J by 5 bases, and 14 bases separated the two germline ends.

The chain recombines TRBV7-9 with TRBJ2-1; no reliable D call. This CDR3 spans 11 amino acids. V lost 8 bases to trimming and J lost 7 bases, with 9 bases between them. CDR1 and CDR2 from the germline V gene are SEHNR and FQNEAQ (reference sequence). The CDR3 protein is CASHDLNEQFF. For the CDR3, the DNA is TGTGCCAGCCATGATCTGAATGAGCAGTTCTTC.

The chain carries TRBV7-9 and TRBJ2-2; 7 nucleotides match TRBD2. Looked up from germline, CDR1 is SEHNR and CDR2 is FQNEAQ (reference sequence). After removal of 7 bases from V and 0 bases from J, the junction contained 5 bases not matched to a gene. The length of the CDR3 is 15 residues. CDR3 nucleotide sequence: TGTGCCAGCACCCCGGCGGGAGCGAACACCGGGGAGCTGTTTTTT. The encoded protein is CASTPAGANTGELFF.

This clonotype showed up just a few times. V and J are TRBV4-1 and TRBJ2-7; TRBD1 matches 12 bases. V was clipped by 3 bases and J by 5 bases; unmatched bases: 5. This CDR3 is built from 15 residues. Germline V gene sequence: CDR1 MGHRA, CDR2 YSYEKL. This CDR3 is CASSHSGTGGDEQYF. CDR3 nucleotides: TGCGCCAGCAGCCATTCCGGGACAGGGGGCGACGAGCAGTACTTC.

V usage is TRBV6-2 or TRBV6-3 and J usage is TRBJ2-1, with D perhaps matching TRBD2 (5 bases). This CDR3 is 13 amino acids long. The germline V gene has CDR1 MNHEY and CDR2 SVGEGT. Trimming took 2 bases from V and 9 from J, leaving 11 bases between them. The CDR3 loop reads CASSYVARGEQFF. The CDR3 DNA follows: TGTGCCAGCAGTTACGTCGCCCGGGGTGAGCAGTTCTTC.

The CDR3 loop is CASSQEGAGTWTEAFF. CDR3 DNA sequence: TGTGCCAGCAGCCAAGAAGGGGCAGGTACGTGGACTGAAGCTTTCTTT. The chain carries TRBV3-1 and TRBJ1-1; TRBD1 might be the D (5 bases). CDR1 is LGHDT, CDR2 YNNKEL, per germline (reference sequence). Trimming removed 0 bases from V and 5 bases from J, with 16 bases in between. The CDR3 is made up of 16 amino acids.

This clonotype was seen repeatedly, ten times or more. The chain couples TRBV7-9 to TRBJ1-1; D might be TRBD1 (5 bases). The V gene lost 8 bases and the J gene lost 0 bases, with 19 bases spanning the gap. Germline V gives CDR1 SEHNR, CDR2 FQNEAQ (reference sequence). The CDR3 runs 16 residues. The CDR3 here is CASPRGEEHMNTEAFF. CDR3 nucleotides: TGTGCCAGCCCCAGAGGGGAGGAGCACATGAACACTGAAGCTTTCTTT.

The rearrangement uses TRBV20-1 and TRBJ1-1, with D possibly TRBD1 on 5 matching bases. Between the trimmed V and J ends, which lost 3 bases and 5 bases, there was a span of 16 bases. The V gene's germline CDR1 is DFQATT and CDR2 SNEGSKA (reference sequence). The CDR3 covers 14 residues. The DNA of the CDR3 is TGCAGTGCTAGGCCCGCCCGGGGGAGGACTGAAGCTTTCTTT. This gives the protein CSARPARGRTEAFF.

This rearrangement joins TRBV29-1 to TRBJ2-2, with D tentatively TRBD1 or TRBD2 (5 bases each). Germline loops: CDR1 SQVTM, CDR2 ANQGSEA. This CDR3 has 15 residues. V lost 3 bases and J 2 bases, leaving 13 bases between the germline ends. CDR3 sequence: CSVDPGTGNTGELFF. DNA for the CDR3: TGCAGCGTTGACCCCGGGACGGGTAACACCGGGGAGCTGTTTTTT.

At least ten counts were recorded for this clonotype. The rearrangement joins TRBV7-2 to TRBJ2-2; D ambiguous. CDR3 length: 12 amino acids. Germline V gives CDR1 SGHTA, CDR2 FQGNSA. Trimming stripped 6 bases from V and 1 base from J, with 3 bases between. The CDR3 sequence is CASRGNTGELFF. CDR3 sequence (DNA): TGTGCCAGCAGAGGGAACACCGGGGAGCTGTTTTTT.